Given below is one T cell receptor beta chain in context. Its target is not known. Sequenced by immunoSEQ multiplex PCR; TCRdb stores in-frame clones only, minus some. The sample consists of fewer than 100,000 clones, 85% to 95% of them appearing once. This CDR3 is 13 amino acids long. Trimming removed 7 bases at V and 6 bases at J, with 13 bases between. Germline CDR1 is MNHNY and CDR2 is SVGAGI (reference sequence). This sample is part of a study of Tregs in tolerant kidney transplant recipients. On the study more broadly: The nonmyeloablative bone marrow transplants came from related graft donors, with transient mixed chimerism.

Whole-study results and caveats: Nucleotide sequences could not be compared across some patients' samples due to primer changes.

This material consisted of Tregs from blood, taken before the transplant. This receptor was obtained from a human donor who received a combined kidney and bone marrow transplant. The rearrangement uses TRBV6-6 and TRBJ2-1; D is perhaps TRBD2 (6 bases). CDR3 sequence reads: CASNRVAANEQFF. As DNA, the CDR3 is TGTGCCAGCAACAGAGTAGCGGCCAATGAGCAGTTCTTC.